This T cell receptor (beta chain) was observed in a study of T cells after yellow fever vaccination. TCRdb re-derived calls from the 5' RACE reads in MiXCR, one entry per CDR3 protein. The table records 250,000 to 300,000 distinct CDR3 sequences, approximately 5.2% of them present only once. The germline CDR1 and CDR2 sequences are MNHEY and SMNVEV (reference sequence). The CDR3 has 15 residues. The ends were cut back, 2 bases at V and 4 bases at J, with 11 bases in the middle. This material consisted of CD4+ T cells sorted from PBMCs, taken on the day of the yellow fever booster vaccination. The chain combines TRBV27 with TRBJ2-2, with D tentatively TRBD1 (5 bases). The clonotype was recovered from a young man who received the YFV17D yellow fever vaccine. Written as DNA, the CDR3 is TGTGCCAGCAGTTTAGAAGGGGTAGGCACCGGGGAGCTGTTTTTT. Its translation is CASSLEGVGTGELFF.